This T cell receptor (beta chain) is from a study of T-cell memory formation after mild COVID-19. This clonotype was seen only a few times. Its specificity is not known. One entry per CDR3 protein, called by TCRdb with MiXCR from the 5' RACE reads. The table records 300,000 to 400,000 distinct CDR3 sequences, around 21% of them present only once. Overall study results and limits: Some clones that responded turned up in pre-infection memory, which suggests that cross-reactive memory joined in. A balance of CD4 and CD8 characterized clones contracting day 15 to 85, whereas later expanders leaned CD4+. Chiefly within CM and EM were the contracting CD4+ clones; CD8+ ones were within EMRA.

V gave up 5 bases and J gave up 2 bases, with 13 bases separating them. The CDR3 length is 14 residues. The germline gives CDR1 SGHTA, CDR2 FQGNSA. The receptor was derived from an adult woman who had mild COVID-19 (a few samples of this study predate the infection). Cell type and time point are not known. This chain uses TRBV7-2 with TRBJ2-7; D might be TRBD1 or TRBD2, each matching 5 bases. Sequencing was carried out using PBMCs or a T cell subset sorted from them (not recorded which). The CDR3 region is CASSLGTAAYEQYF. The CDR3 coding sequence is TGTGCCAGCAGCCTCGGGACGGCTGCCTACGAGCAGTACTTC. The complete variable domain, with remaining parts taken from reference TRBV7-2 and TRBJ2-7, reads GAGVSQSPSNKVTEKGKDVELRCDPISGHTALYWYRQSLGQGLEFLIYFQGNSAPDKSGLPSDRFSAERTGGSVSTLTIQRTQQEDSAVYLCASSLGTAAYEQYFGPGTRLTVT.